A single sample gave rise to the 15 T cell receptor beta chains below, sequenced in a study. Generated by immunoSEQ multiplex PCR, the TCRdb table keeps only in-frame clones and is missing some. Among around 50,000 clones listed, 85% to 95% were seen once. The sequenced material came from PBMCs. All receptors come from a man aged 40-49 years with rheumatoid arthritis.

V and J are TRBV7-9 and TRBJ2-3; D tentatively fits TRBD1 or TRBD2 (5 bases each). Germline lookup yields CDR1 SEHNR and CDR2 FQNEAQ (reference sequence). This CDR3 contains 15 residues. Deletions cut 5 bases from V and 4 bases from J, with 16 bases between. The CDR3 here is CASSQGTDLADTQYF. In nucleotides, the CDR3 is TGTGCCAGCAGCCAAGGGACCGATCTGGCAGATACGCAGTATTTT.

V gene TRBV29-1 combines with J gene TRBJ2-1, with D tentatively TRBD2 (5 bases). The V end lost 3 bases, the J end lost 4 bases, and 10 bases lay between the germline ends. Germline CDR1 and CDR2: SQVTM and ANQGSEA. This CDR3 comprises 13 residues. CDR3 bases: TGCAGCGTTGAGTCGGGAATATACAATGAGCAGTTCTTC. This codes for CSVESGIYNEQFF.

This clone appeared once. V gene TRBV9 combines with J gene TRBJ1-1, with 7 bases lining up with TRBD1. Looked up from germline, CDR1 is SGDLS and CDR2 is YYNGEE. The CDR3 contains 13 residues. V lost 2 bases, J lost 4 bases, and 2 bases stayed unmatched. CDR3 residues: CASSVTGATEAFF. The CDR3 region has the DNA TGTGCCAGCAGCGTCACAGGGGCCACTGAAGCTTTCTTT.

The V and J genes are TRBV5-4 and TRBJ1-2; no clear D. Germline-derived CDR1 and CDR2 are SGHNT and YYREEE (reference sequence). The V gene lost 0 bases and the J gene lost 1 base, with 10 bases spanning the gap. The CDR3 runs 15 residues. This chain's CDR3 is CASSLGGQINYGYTF. CDR3 nucleotide sequence: TGTGCCAGCAGCTTGGGTGGCCAGATTAACTATGGCTACACCTTC.

The chain is built from TRBV19 and TRBJ2-7; D may be TRBD1 (5 bases). The CDR3 loop spans 15 amino acids. The V end was cut by 7 bases, the J end by 2 bases, with 18 bases between. Germline V gene sequence: CDR1 LNHDA, CDR2 SQIVND (reference sequence). In DNA form, the CDR3 reads TGTGCCAGTACCCCCTCCCAGGGTGGGACCTACGAGCAGTACTTC. This translates into CASTPSQGGTYEQYF.

This clone was detected only a few times. This chain uses TRBV30 with TRBJ1-6; 7 bases are shared with TRBD1. The V and J ends lost 6 bases and 0 bases, in that order; junction bases with no gene match: 5. The CDR3 extends over 15 amino acids. Germline loops: CDR1 GTSNPN, CDR2 SVGIG (reference sequence). As DNA, the CDR3 is TGTGCCTGTCAGACAGGGCTCTCCTATAATTCACCCCTCCACTTT. This codes for CACQTGLSYNSPLHF.

J is TRBJ2-1 and V is TRBV24-1; 12 bases fit TRBD2. Germline V gene lookup returns CDR1 KGHDR and CDR2 SFDVKD. The CDR3 loop spans 17 amino acids. The junction had 11 bases not matched to a gene; V was cut back by 4 bases and J by 8 bases. In DNA, the CDR3 is TGTGCCACCAGTGACGGTGCCCCTAGCGGGAGGGCCCATGAGCAGTTCTTC. It yields the protein CATSDGAPSGRAHEQFF.

The J gene is TRBJ2-7, the V gene TRBV5-8, with unresolved D. From germline, CDR1 is SGHTS and CDR2 YDEGEE. The CDR3 totals 12 residues. Trimming pared 1 base from V and 2 bases from J, leaving 4 bases between. In nucleotides, the CDR3 is TGTGCCAGCAGCTTGATCGCCTACGAGCAGTACTTC. It translates to CASSLIAYEQYF.

This rearrangement joins TRBV28 to TRBJ2-7; D perhaps matches TRBD2 (6 bases). The CDR3 length is 15 residues. The germline V gene encodes CDR1 MDHEN and CDR2 SYDVKM. The ends were cut back, 6 bases at V and 3 bases at J, with 18 bases in the middle. The CDR3 sequence is CASSQTGTGLYEQYF. For the CDR3, the DNA is TGTGCCAGCAGCCAAACCGGGACTGGGCTCTACGAGCAGTACTTC.

The V and J genes are TRBV6-5 and TRBJ1-2, with D unresolved. In germline, CDR1 is MNHEY, CDR2 SVGAGI. V lost 2 bases and J 4 bases, leaving 17 bases between the germline ends. The CDR3 spans 16 residues. CDR3 residues: CASSYNPGTLSYGYTF. The CDR3 DNA follows: TGTGCCAGCAGTTACAACCCGGGCACCTTGAGCTATGGCTACACCTTC.

The V gene is TRBV6-6, the J gene TRBJ1-3; maybe TRBD1 (5 bases). V was clipped by 3 bases and J by 0 bases, with 6 bases between them. This CDR3 spans 14 amino acids. Germline CDR1 and CDR2: MNHNY and SVGAGI (reference sequence). This CDR3 is CASSYDSSGNTIYF. In DNA form, the CDR3 reads TGTGCCAGCAGTTATGACAGCTCTGGAAACACCATATATTTT.

This chain connects TRBV27 to TRBJ1-6; D remains unclear. The CDR3 sequence is 16 residues long. Trimming pared 7 bases from V and 7 bases from J, leaving 20 bases between. CDR1 and CDR2 (germline): MNHEY, SMNVEV (reference sequence). CDR3 sequence reads: CASTKSRAAGNSPLHF. Written as DNA, the CDR3 is TGTGCCAGCACCAAGTCGAGAGCGGCGGGGAATTCACCCCTCCACTTT.

This chain joins TRBV5-4 and TRBJ2-7, with 8 bases matching TRBD2. V shed 4 bases and J 2 bases; nucleotides not matched to a gene: 17. The CDR3 length is 18 residues. Germline CDR1 reads SGHNT; CDR2 reads YYREEE (reference sequence). CDR3 residues: CASSATRRSLAGAYEQYF. Here the CDR3 DNA reads TGTGCCAGCAGCGCCACCCGCCGGTCGCTAGCGGGCGCCTACGAGCAGTACTTC.

This rearrangement joins TRBV5-1 to TRBJ2-3, with 10 positions matching TRBD2. The V gene end was trimmed by 2 bases and the J gene end by 2 bases; junction bases not matched to a gene: 5. The germline CDR1 and CDR2 sequences are SGHRS and YFSETQ. CDR3 length: 16 residues. The CDR3 nucleotides read TGCGCCAGCAGCTTTCCGACTAGCGGGCCCACAGATACGCAGTATTTT. Encoded protein: CASSFPTSGPTDTQYF.

The chain carries TRBV2 and TRBJ1-2; TRBD1 agrees at 11 bases. Trimming removed 5 bases from V and 6 bases from J; junction bases left unmatched: 8. CDR3 size: 15 residues. Germline lookup yields CDR1 SNHLY and CDR2 FYNNEI. For the CDR3, the DNA is TGTGCCAGCAGTCTAATCGGGACAGGGGGTCATGGCTACACCTTC. Its protein is CASSLIGTGGHGYTF.